This T cell receptor beta chain is drawn from a study of naive and memory T cell subsets. The beta constant-region primer was an equimolar mix of two oligonucleotides covering TRBC1 and TRBC2. Four rounds of PCR amplified the ligated cDNA using nested alpha and beta constant-region primers plus SP2. TCRdb fed the UMI-ligation and nested PCR reads into MiXCR, producing one record per CDR3 protein. The sample lists 130,000 to 150,000 distinct CDR3 sequences, 15% to 20% seen once, with more than 0.13% in the top ten. Germline CDR1 and CDR2: SGHRS and YFSETQ. V lost 0 bases, J lost 5 bases, and 14 bases lay in between. This CDR3 has 16 amino acids.

The TCR sequence derives from a human donor in good health. The genes are TRBV5-1 and TRBJ2-2; D gene uncertain. The source material was naive CD4+ T cells from blood. In DNA, the CDR3 is TGCGCCAGCAGCTTGGCCGGCGCTAAAGGGACCGGGGAGCTGTTTTTT. It codes for CASSLAGAKGTGELFF. Variable domain in full (rest from reference TRBV5-1 and TRBJ2-2): KAGVTQTPRYLIKTRGQQVTLSCSPISGHRSVSWYQQTPGQGLQFLFEYFSETQRNKGNFPGRFSGRQFSNSRSEMNVSTLELGDSALYLCASSLAGAKGTGELFFGEGSRLTVL.